This is a list of T cell receptor beta chains from one sample in a study of beta chain features in type 1 diabetes. The table came from immunoSEQ multiplex PCR; TCRdb's copy has only in-frame clones and leaves some out. The sample lists roughly 140,000 clones; around 10% were seen once. Sequencing was done on a sample of central memory CD4+ T cells from blood. The origin of the receptors is a man younger than 35 in good health. CDR3s leave out the opening cysteine and the closing phenylalanine or tryptophan. Not every row has a clone size; where given, it reads once, few, many or a size class.

>few|TRBV30|TRBJ1-2
ASTSVGNLYYGYT
>few|TRBV30|TRBJ1-6
AWSFVGTAGYNSPLH
>few|TRBV15|TRBJ2-7
ATSRDRGAAYEQY
>NA|TRBV15|TRBJ1-5
ATSRVDQPQH
>NA|TRBV5-4|TRBJ2-2
ASSFTGPDEV
>NA|TRBV29-1|TRBJ2-1
SVVFTGGYNEQF
>NA|TRBV4-2|TRBJ2-1
ASSQVQRENEQF
>few|TRBV21-1|TRBJ2-5
ASSKVRLERERGETQY
>NA|TRBV28|TRBJ1-5
ASYTRRDSNQPQH
>NA|TRBV11-1|TRBJ1-2
ASSLEVGRRGYT
>NA|TRBV6-1|TRBJ2-6
ASSEYGGRPSGANVLT
>NA|TRBV5-1|TRBJ2-3
ASSRGQVEDTQY
>few|TRBV5-4|TRBJ2-5
ASSLRTPKGGETQY
>NA|TRBV29-1|TRBJ2-3
SVAGTPSSTDTQY
>NA|TRBV18|TRBJ2-7
ASFEGGTGYEQY
>NA|TRBV7-2|TRBJ2-5
ASSLWIGSEYQETQY
>few|TRBV28|TRBJ2-4
ASINSHPGDIQY